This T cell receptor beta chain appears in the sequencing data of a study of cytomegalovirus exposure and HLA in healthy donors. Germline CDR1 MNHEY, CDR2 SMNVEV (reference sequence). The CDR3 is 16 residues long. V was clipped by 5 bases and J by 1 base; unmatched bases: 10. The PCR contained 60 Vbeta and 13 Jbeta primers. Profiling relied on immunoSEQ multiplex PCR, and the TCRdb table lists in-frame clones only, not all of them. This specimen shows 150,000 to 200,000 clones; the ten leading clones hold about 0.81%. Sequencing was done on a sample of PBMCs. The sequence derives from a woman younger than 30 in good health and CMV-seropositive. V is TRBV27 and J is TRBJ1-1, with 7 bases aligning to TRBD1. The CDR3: CASSNGVGQANTEAFF. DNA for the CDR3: TGTGCCAGCAGTAACGGGGTAGGACAGGCGAACACTGAAGCTTTCTTT.